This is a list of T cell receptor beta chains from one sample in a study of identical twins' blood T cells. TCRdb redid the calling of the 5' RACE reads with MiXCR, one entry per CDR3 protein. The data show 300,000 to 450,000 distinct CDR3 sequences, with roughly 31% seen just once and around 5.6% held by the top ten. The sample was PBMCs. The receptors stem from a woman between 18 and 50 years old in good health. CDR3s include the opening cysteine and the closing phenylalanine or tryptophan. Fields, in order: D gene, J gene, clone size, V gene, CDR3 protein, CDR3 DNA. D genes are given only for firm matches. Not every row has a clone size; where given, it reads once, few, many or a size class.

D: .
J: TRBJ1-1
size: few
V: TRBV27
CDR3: CASTVGGANTEAFF
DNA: TGTGCCAGCACAGTGGGGGGGGCGAACACTGAAGCTTTCTTT

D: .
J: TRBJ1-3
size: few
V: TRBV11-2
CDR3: CASSTYTGNTIYF
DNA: TGTGCCAGCAGTACCTATACTGGAAACACCATATATTTT

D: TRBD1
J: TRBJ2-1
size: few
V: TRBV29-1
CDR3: CSVKGTGGAYNEQFF
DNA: TGCAGCGTTAAAGGGACAGGGGGCGCTTACAATGAGCAGTTCTTC

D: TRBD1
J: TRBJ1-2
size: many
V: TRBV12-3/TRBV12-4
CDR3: CASSFALQGYTGYTF
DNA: TGTGCCAGCAGTTTCGCCCTACAGGGGTATACTGGCTACACCTTC

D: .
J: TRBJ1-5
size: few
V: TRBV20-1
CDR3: CSARDITGNQPQHF
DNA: TGCAGTGCTAGAGATATAACAGGCAATCAGCCCCAGCATTTT

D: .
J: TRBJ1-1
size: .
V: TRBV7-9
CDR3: CASSREVAANEAFF
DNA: TGTGCCAGCAGCCGTGAGGTGGCAGCTAATGAAGCTTTCTTT

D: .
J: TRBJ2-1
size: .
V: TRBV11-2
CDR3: CASSTLGYANEQFF
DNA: TGTGCCAGCAGCACTCTCGGCTACGCCAATGAGCAGTTCTTC

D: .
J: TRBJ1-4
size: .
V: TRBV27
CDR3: CASSLLGRKGKLFF
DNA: TGTGCCAGCAGTTTGCTAGGGCGAAAGGGAAAACTGTTTTTT

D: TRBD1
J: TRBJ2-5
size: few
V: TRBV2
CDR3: CASTGQGETQYF
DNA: TGTGCCAGCACCGGACAGGGGGAGACCCAGTACTTC

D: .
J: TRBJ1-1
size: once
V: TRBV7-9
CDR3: CASSLSGTREAFF
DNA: TGTGCCAGCAGCTTATCGGGAACCCGTGAAGCTTTCTTT

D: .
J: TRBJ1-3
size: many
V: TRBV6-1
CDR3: CASSERRGNTIYF
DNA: TGTGCCAGCAGTGAAAGGCGGGGGAACACCATATATTTT

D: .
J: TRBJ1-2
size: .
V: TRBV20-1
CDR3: CSARADRVGGYTF
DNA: TGCAGTGCTAGAGCTGACCGTGTGGGTGGCTACACCTTC

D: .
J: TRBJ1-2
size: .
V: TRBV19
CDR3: CASSIAGTNYGYTF
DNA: TGTGCCAGTAGTATAGCCGGCACTAACTATGGCTACACCTTC

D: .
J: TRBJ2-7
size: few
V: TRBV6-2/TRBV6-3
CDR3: CASNDAGTPNEQYF
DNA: TGTGCCAGCAACGACGCGGGAACCCCAAACGAGCAGTACTTC

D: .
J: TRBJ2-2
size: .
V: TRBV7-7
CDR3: CASSLVWETGELFF
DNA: TGTGCTAGCAGCTTAGTCTGGGAGACCGGGGAGCTGTTTTTT

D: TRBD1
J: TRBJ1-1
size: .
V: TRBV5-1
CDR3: CASSYRQGGDTEAFF
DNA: TGCGCCAGCAGCTACCGACAGGGCGGGGACACTGAAGCTTTCTTT

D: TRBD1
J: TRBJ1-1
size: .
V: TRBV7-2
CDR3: CASSMPGQLNTEAFF
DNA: TGTGCCAGCAGCATGCCGGGACAGCTGAACACTGAAGCTTTCTTT

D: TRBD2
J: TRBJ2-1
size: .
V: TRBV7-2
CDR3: CASSLVVTSSEQFF
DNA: TGTGCCAGCAGCTTAGTCGTGACTAGCAGTGAGCAGTTCTTC

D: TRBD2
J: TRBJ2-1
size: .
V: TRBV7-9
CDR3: CASSIIPAGTKDNEQFF
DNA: TGTGCCAGCAGCATCATTCCAGCGGGAACAAAAGACAATGAGCAGTTCTTC

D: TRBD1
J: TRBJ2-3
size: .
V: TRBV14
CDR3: CASSQEDRVSTDTQYF
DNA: TGTGCCAGCAGCCAAGAGGACAGGGTCTCGACAGATACGCAGTATTTT